The 26 T cell receptor beta chains in this list originate from one sample, sequenced in a study of human T cells and chemical hapten exposure (dated by TCRdb to 2020 to 2022). Library creation used RACE. Sequencer: NextSeq 500. TCRdb handled the public reads itself, with Q25 trimming in fastp and clone calling in MiXCR, and kept productive beta chains. Rows merge per CDR3 protein into single entries with the most common DNA and genes. The sample data list 80,000 to 95,000 distinct CDR3 sequences, and 9.5% to 11% of these were observed just once. The top ten hold roughly 2% of the sample. This specimen's time point label, per the study, means: patch test 2, 6 weeks after DPC sensitization. The treatment or condition label, read with the paper, signifies: therapeutic diphenylcyclopropenone sensitization with weekly scalp DPC. The sequencing here drew on whole blood, taken in connection with sensitization to the hapten diphenylcyclopropenone (DPC). The receptors were sampled from a man aged 40-50 years with alopecia areata. Some clones in this sample may be carry-over from other donors' samples.

The V gene is TRBV5-1, the J gene TRBJ2-5; 8 nucleotides align to TRBD2. The germline V gene has CDR1 SGHRS and CDR2 YFSETQ. The ends lost 3 bases at V and 4 bases at J; junction bases unmatched: 8. The CDR3 spans 15 residues. The CDR3 spells CASSYRAGVGETQYF. CDR3 in DNA: TGCGCCAGCAGCTACCGAGCGGGAGTTGGAGAGACCCAGTACTTC.

A few counts support this clonotype. The chain carries TRBV6-2 or TRBV6-3 and TRBJ1-5; no definite D call. Germline V gene data show CDR1 as MNHEY and CDR2 as SVGEGT. The CDR3 has 16 residues. V shed 5 bases and J shed 6 bases, with 20 bases lying between them. This chain's CDR3 is CASSHRAPVGGQPQHF. CDR3 in DNA: TGTGCCAGCAGTCACCGGGCCCCGGTGGGCGGTCAGCCCCAGCATTTT.

This chain uses TRBV7-2 with TRBJ2-2; D might be TRBD2 (6 bases). V was pared by 1 base and J by 2 bases, with 14 bases between. Germline V gene sequence: CDR1 SGHTA, CDR2 FQGNSA. The CDR3 covers 17 residues. Here the CDR3 reads CASSLVPGTLNTGELFF. Here the CDR3 DNA reads TGTGCCAGCAGCTTAGTACCCGGGACTCTTAACACCGGGGAGCTGTTTTTT.

This clonotype was detected a few times. The CDR3 here is CSVKQGEGQPQHF. DNA for the CDR3: TGCAGCGTTAAACAGGGGGAAGGTCAGCCCCAGCATTTT. The rearrangement joins TRBV29-1 to TRBJ1-5, with 8 bases lining up with TRBD1. This CDR3 is built from 13 residues. Germline values: CDR1 SQVTM, CDR2 ANQGSEA. Germline trimming cut 5 bases from V and 6 bases from J; bases unmatched to any gene: 6.

The chain employs TRBV7-9 and TRBJ2-1, with 10 bases lining up with TRBD2. The CDR3 has 21 residues. The junction had 20 bases not matched to a gene; V was cut back by 1 base and J by 5 bases. The germline gives CDR1 SEHNR, CDR2 FQNEAQ (reference sequence). CDR3 DNA: TGTGCCAGCAGCTTAGAGTCTCTAGCGGGAGCGCCGGTAAGAAGGAACAATGAGCAGTTCTTC. Amino acids: CASSLESLAGAPVRRNNEQFF. The full variable domain, rest sourced from reference TRBV7-9 and TRBJ2-1, is DTGVSQNPRHKITKRGQNVTFRCDPISEHNRLYWYRQTLGQGPEFLTYFQNEAQLEKSRLLSDRFSAERPKGSFSTLEIQRTEQGDSAMYLCASSLESLAGAPVRRNNEQFFGPGTRLTVL.

V and J are TRBV28 and TRBJ2-5; D ambiguous. Germline lookup yields CDR1 MDHEN and CDR2 SYDVKM. Trimming removed 4 bases at V and 5 bases at J, with 14 bases between. This CDR3 contains 14 residues. CDR3 region: CASSYGFLEETQYF. CDR3 nucleotide sequence: TGTGCCAGCAGTTATGGATTCCTTGAGGAGACCCAGTACTTC.

In DNA, the CDR3 is TGTGCCACCCAGACAGGGATGAACACTGAAGCTTTCTTT. Translated: CATQTGMNTEAFF. This rearrangement joins TRBV10-3 to TRBJ1-1; 7 nucleotides agree with TRBD1. Per the germline V gene, CDR1 is ENHRY and CDR2 is SYGVKD. The J segment lost 0 bases and the V segment lost 10 bases, leaving 5 bases of the junction unmatched. The CDR3 length is 13 residues.

This clonotype was found many times. The rearrangement links TRBV7-2 to TRBJ2-4, with 7 bases fitting TRBD2. From germline, CDR1 is SGHTA and CDR2 FQGNSA. V shed 4 bases, J shed 10 bases, and the junction held 4 bases outside the gene matches. This CDR3 has 12 residues. Here the CDR3 reads CASSYLSGIQYF. DNA for the CDR3: TGTGCCAGCAGCTACCTTAGCGGGATTCAGTACTTC. Full variable domain (missing parts from reference TRBV7-2 and TRBJ2-4): GAGVSQSPSNKVTEKGKDVELRCDPISGHTALYWYRQSLGQGLEFLIYFQGNSAPDKSGLPSDRFSAERTGGSVSTLTIQRTQQEDSAVYLCASSYLSGIQYFGAGTRLSVL.

This clonotype appeared a few times. The CDR3 reads CASSLARSPGNTIYF. CDR3 bases: TGTGCCAGCAGCTTAGCACGGTCTCCGGGAAACACCATATATTTT. The rearrangement links TRBV7-2 to TRBJ1-3; D unclear. CDR3 size: 15 residues. The germline V and J ends were trimmed by 0 bases and 4 bases, with 10 bases remaining between them. Germline CDR1 reads SGHTA; CDR2 reads FQGNSA.

This clonotype has a count of ten or more. This rearrangement joins TRBV20-1 to TRBJ1-5, with TRBD1 matching over 8 bases. V dropped 5 bases and J dropped 4; count of bases not matched to a gene: 4. The germline V gene has CDR1 DFQATT and CDR2 SNEGSKA (reference sequence). The length of the CDR3 is 13 residues. The CDR3 DNA is TGCAGTGCTGGCAGGGGGCTAAATCAGCCCCAGCATTTT. This translates into CSAGRGLNQPQHF.

This clonotype was seen a handful of times. The chain links TRBV12-3 or TRBV12-4 to TRBJ2-2; D is tentatively TRBD1 or TRBD2 (5 bases each). CDR3 size: 16 residues. Deletions cut 3 bases from V and 0 bases from J, with 11 bases between. CDR3: CASSFSGTSNTGELFF. CDR3 nucleotides: TGTGCCAGCAGTTTTTCAGGGACCTCGAACACCGGGGAGCTGTTTTTT.

About this clonotype itself: A clone one base away is much larger, so this may be a read error. The chain has TRBV11-2 and TRBJ1-6; possibly TRBD1 for D (5 bases). The V end lost 1 base, the J end lost 9 bases, and 10 bases lay between the germline ends. The CDR3 covers 14 residues. Per germline, CDR1 SGHAT and CDR2 FQNNGV. The CDR3 sequence: CASSLGQGPSPLHF. The CDR3 nucleotides read TGTGCCAGCAGCTTAGGGCAGGGACCTTCACCCCTCCACTTT.

This clonotype was recorded only once. This sequence joins TRBV7-9 and TRBJ2-5, with D hard to call. The germline CDR1 and CDR2 sequences are SEHNR and FQNEAQ (reference sequence). V was pared by 0 bases and J by 1 base, with 15 bases between. The CDR3 is made up of 17 amino acids. DNA for the CDR3: TGTGCCAGCAGCTTAGCCCTGACGGAACAAACCCAAGAGACCCAGTACTTC. It translates to CASSLALTEQTQETQYF.

This clonotype was detected a few times. The chain joins TRBV30 to TRBJ2-3, with 8 bases identical to TRBD2. CDR3 length: 14 amino acids. The V segment lost 1 base and the J segment 7 bases; nucleotides outside the gene matches: 7. Germline V CDR1 and CDR2: GTSNPN, SVGIG (reference sequence). DNA for the CDR3: TGTGCCTGGAGTGCGGTCATAGCGGGAAATACGCAGTATTTT. It specifies CAWSAVIAGNTQYF. The whole variable domain, filled in from reference TRBV30 and TRBJ2-3, reads SQTIHQWPATLVQPVGSPLSLECTVEGTSNPNLYWYRQAAGRGLQLLFYSVGIGQISSEVPQNLSASRPQDRQFILSSKKLLLSDSGFYLCAWSAVIAGNTQYFGPGTRLTVL.

The rearrangement joins TRBV7-2 to TRBJ2-5; 9 bases are a match to TRBD1. The CDR3 is 15 amino acids. The germline CDR1 and CDR2 sequences are SGHTA and FQGNSA. J gave up 5 bases and V 5 bases, and 9 bases lay outside the gene matches. The CDR3 here is CASSAEQGAMETQYF. The CDR3 region has the DNA TGTGCCAGCAGCGCTGAACAGGGGGCAATGGAGACCCAGTACTTC.

Only a few counts were recorded for this clonotype. This chain joins TRBV28 and TRBJ2-7, with D perhaps TRBD2 (6 bases). The CDR3 extends over 16 amino acids. Trimming pared 7 bases from V and 0 bases from J, leaving 19 bases between. Germline-derived CDR1 and CDR2 are MDHEN and SYDVKM. CDR3 nucleotides: TGTGCCAGCACCTCCGCTAGCGTCCCAAGCTCCTACGAGCAGTACTTC. Protein sequence: CASTSASVPSSYEQYF.

This clonotype occurred a few times. This chain joins TRBV10-3 and TRBJ2-7; D ambiguous. The V end was cut by 1 base, the J end by 7 bases, with 5 bases between. This CDR3 is 11 amino acids long. Germline assignment: CDR1 ENHRY and CDR2 SYGVKD. Written as DNA, the CDR3 is TGTGCCATCAGTGAGTTCAGGGAGCAGTACTTC. This encodes CAISEFREQYF.

This clonotype has a handful of counts. The rearrangement links TRBV7-2 to TRBJ2-1; 11 nucleotides agree with TRBD2. The CDR3 extends over 12 amino acids. Germline V gives CDR1 SGHTA, CDR2 FQGNSA. V was clipped by 5 bases and J by 13 bases; unmatched bases: 4. CDR3 sequence: CASSRLAGLQFF. CDR3 coding DNA: TGTGCCAGCAGCCGACTAGCGGGGCTACAGTTCTTC. The full variable domain, with the rest looked up from reference TRBV7-2 and TRBJ2-1, is GAGVSQSPSNKVTEKGKDVELRCDPISGHTALYWYRQSLGQGLEFLIYFQGNSAPDKSGLPSDRFSAERTGGSVSTLTIQRTQQEDSAVYLCASSRLAGLQFFGPGTRLTVL.

This clonotype has just a few counts. The J gene is TRBJ2-7, the V gene TRBV7-9; 10 bases match TRBD2. The V segment lost 5 bases and the J segment 2 bases; nucleotides outside the gene matches: 6. CDR1 and CDR2 (germline): SEHNR, FQNEAQ (reference sequence). This CDR3 comprises 15 residues. The CDR3 spells CASSTGLANTYEQYF. The CDR3 DNA reads TGTGCCAGCAGCACGGGACTAGCGAATACCTACGAGCAGTACTTC.

Turning to this clonotype: The final CDR3 position lacks the conserved phenylalanine or tryptophan, pointing to a likely read error. J is TRBJ2-7 and V is TRBV2, with 11 bases identical to TRBD2. V gave up 3 bases and J gave up 7 bases; unmatched junction bases: 17. The CDR3 has 18 amino acids. Per germline, CDR1 SNHLY and CDR2 FYNNEI. CDR3 residues: CASSDLLAGEPLVGEQYA. CDR3 coding DNA: TGTGCCAGCAGTGACTTACTAGCGGGGGAACCCTTGGTTGGGGAGCAGTACGCC.

This clonotype has only a few counts. Here the CDR3 reads CASSYPGLAGGNEQFF. The CDR3 DNA reads TGTGCCAGCAGTTACCCGGGACTAGCGGGAGGCAATGAGCAGTTCTTC. The V gene is TRBV6-2 or TRBV6-3, the J gene TRBJ2-1; TRBD2 agrees at 15 bases. The germline gives CDR1 MNHEY, CDR2 SVGEGT. The length of the CDR3 is 16 residues. With V trimmed by 2 bases and J by 6 bases, 2 bases remained unmatched.

The chain has TRBV20-1 and TRBJ1-5; the D gene is possibly TRBD1 (5 bases). Trimming took off 6 bases at V and 1 base at J, with 7 bases between the two ends. The CDR3 loop spans 12 amino acids. Germline V gives CDR1 DFQATT, CDR2 SNEGSKA (reference sequence). CDR3 in DNA: TGCAGTGCGGGGCTGAGCAATCAGCCCCAGCATTTT. Its translation: CSAGLSNQPQHF.

This clonotype has a handful of counts. The chain has TRBV20-1 and TRBJ2-3; no firm D call. The germline V gene has CDR1 DFQATT and CDR2 SNEGSKA (reference sequence). The CDR3 contains 14 residues. Trimming pared 0 bases from V and 2 bases from J, leaving 9 bases between. Here the CDR3 reads CSARDHEVTDTQYF. The CDR3 coding sequence is TGCAGTGCTAGAGATCATGAGGTCACAGATACGCAGTATTTT.

The V and J genes are TRBV12-3 or TRBV12-4 and TRBJ1-3; D is perhaps TRBD1 (5 bases). CDR3 length: 11 residues. V was shortened by 6 bases and J by 10 bases, with 10 bases between the two germline ends. CDR3 residues: CASRGYRTIYF. CDR3 coding DNA: TGTGCCAGCAGGGGATACAGGACCATATATTTT.

This clonotype was seen many times. This chain connects TRBV10-3 to TRBJ2-7; D is unclear. Germline V CDR1 and CDR2: ENHRY, SYGVKD. V was cut by 2 bases and J by 4 bases, with 9 bases left in between. The CDR3 is 13 amino acids. The CDR3 spells CAISETPGYEQYV. The CDR3 nucleotides read TGTGCCATCAGTGAGACCCCTGGGTACGAGCAGTACGTC.

The chain is built from TRBV14 and TRBJ2-1; weak D call: TRBD2 (5 bases). This CDR3 region has 17 residues. The V end lost 5 bases, the J end lost 0 bases, and 17 bases lay between the germline ends. Germline V gives CDR1 SGHDN, CDR2 FVKESK. Written as DNA, the CDR3 is TGTGCCAGCAGCTCGCTAATGCGCGGAGGCTCCTACAATGAGCAGTTCTTC. Its protein is CASSSLMRGGSYNEQFF.